This T cell receptor beta chain was captured by sequencing in a study of a mutant IDH1 vaccine in newly diagnosed glioma. Study information: Treated patients had a mean age of around 40 years and a roughly 60% male, around 40% female split.

Of note for this clone: What it binds is not known.

Time point of the sample: baseline, week 1 (first vaccination visit). The treatment denotes: pre-vaccination baseline after standard-of-care therapy. New WHO grade 3 or 4 astrocytomas that were IDH1-mutant and ATRX-lost occurred in the donors. CDR1 is WNHNN and CDR2 is SYGVQD in the germline V gene (reference sequence). Trimming took 8 bases from V and 3 from J, leaving 12 bases between them. The CDR3 extends over 13 amino acids. Broader study findings: No link was apparently found between pseudoprogression and changes in top peripheral T cell clonotypes. Researchers report vaccine-induced immune responses in 80% to 95% of patients.

TCRdb keeps only in-frame clones here, not all; method: immunoSEQ multiplex PCR. The sample consists of some 51,000 clones, around 80% of them appearing once. The sequencing used PBMCs, collected from a glioma patient treated with radiotherapy, temozolomide or both. This TCR was sampled from a woman in her thirties or forties with glioma. The chain couples TRBV10-1 to TRBJ2-3; D assignment may be TRBD1 or TRBD2 (5 bases each). CDR3 amino acids: CASRDGQTDTQYF. The DNA for the CDR3 is TGCGCCAGCCGGGACGGGCAAACAGATACGCAGTATTTT.